These 2 T cell receptor beta chains came from one sample sequenced in a study of technical replicates of blood from a few donors. The data were produced by immunoSEQ multiplex PCR, yet TCRdb's version contains in-frame clones alone and is incomplete. The table lists more than 90,000 clones, around 95% of them singletons, with roughly 0.23% in the top ten. Sample: T cells isolated from PBMCs. The origin of the receptors is a human donor in good health.

The V gene is TRBV28, the J gene TRBJ1-1; the D gene is possibly TRBD1 (6 bases). CDR3 length: 15 residues. Germline CDR1 and CDR2: MDHEN and SYDVKM. V lost 4 bases and J lost 1, with 13 bases in between. The CDR3 loop reads CASSSRGTWNTEAFF. CDR3 bases: TGTGCCAGCAGTTCCAGGGGAACGTGGAACACTGAAGCTTTCTTT.

CDR3 nucleotide sequence: TGTGCCAGCAGCCCAGCCCTGGGGGGGACTAGCGGGTCGCACGGGGAGCTGTTTTTT. This gives the protein CASSPALGGTSGSHGELFF. The chain couples TRBV7-9 to TRBJ2-2; TRBD2 matches 12 bases. The ends lost 5 bases at V and 7 bases at J; junction bases unmatched: 17. The CDR3 extends over 19 amino acids. CDR1 is SEHNR, CDR2 FQNEAQ, per germline (reference sequence).